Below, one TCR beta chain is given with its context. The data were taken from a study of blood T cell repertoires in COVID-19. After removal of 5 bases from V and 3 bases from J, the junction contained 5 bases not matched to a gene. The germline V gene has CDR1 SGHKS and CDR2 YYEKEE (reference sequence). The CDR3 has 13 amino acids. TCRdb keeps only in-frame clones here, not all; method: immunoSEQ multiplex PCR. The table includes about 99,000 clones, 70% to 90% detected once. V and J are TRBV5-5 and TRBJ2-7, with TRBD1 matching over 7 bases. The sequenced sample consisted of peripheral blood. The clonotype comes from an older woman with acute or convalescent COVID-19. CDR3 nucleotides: TGTGCCAGCAGTACGGGACAGCTCTACGAGCAGTACTTC. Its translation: CASSTGQLYEQYF.